Shown below are 25 T cell receptor beta chains from a single sample sequenced in a study of T cell changes during pregnancy in multiple sclerosis. The data were produced by immunoSEQ multiplex PCR, yet TCRdb's version contains in-frame clones alone and is incomplete. Of tens of thousands of clones listed, almost 95% are singletons. Specimen: CD8+ T cells from peripheral blood mononuclear cells, collected in the first trimester of pregnancy. These receptors all stem from a female donor with multiple sclerosis, enrolled in a pregnancy study.

This chain joins TRBV4-3 and TRBJ2-1, with 12 bases fitting TRBD2. V lost 0 bases and J lost 2; bases outside the gene matches: 5. The CDR3 runs to 18 residues. Germline CDR1 reads LGHNA; CDR2 reads YSLEER. The CDR3 DNA is TGCGCCAGCAGCCAAGATGGGCTAGCGGGGGGGCCCTACAATGAGCAGTTCTTC. Its translation is CASSQDGLAGGPYNEQFF.

The rearrangement joins TRBV29-1 to TRBJ2-7; possible D gene TRBD1, 5 bases. The ends were cut back, 2 bases at V and 5 bases at J, with 13 bases in the middle. Germline lookup yields CDR1 SQVTM and CDR2 ANQGSEA. CDR3 length: 13 residues. The CDR3 sequence is CSVELAGPHEQYF. The CDR3 coding sequence is TGCAGCGTTGAACTGGCAGGGCCCCACGAGCAGTACTTC.

The chain couples TRBV6-5 to TRBJ1-2, with D possibly matching TRBD1 (6 bases). V was clipped by 6 bases and J by 4 bases, with 15 bases between them. The CDR3 sequence is 14 residues long. Germline V lookup: CDR1 MNHEY, CDR2 SVGAGI. CDR3: CASSPAGVGYGYTF. The CDR3 coding sequence is TGTGCCAGCAGCCCCGCAGGGGTAGGCTATGGCTACACCTTC.

This sequence joins TRBV7-6 and TRBJ1-4; the match to TRBD1 covers 7 bases. The CDR3 is 18 amino acids. Unmatched junction bases numbered 11, after V lost 2 bases and J lost 2 bases. In germline, CDR1 is SGHVS, CDR2 FNYEAQ. DNA for the CDR3: TGTGCCAGCAGCTTAATCGAAGGGACAGCTGGTACTAATGAAAAACTGTTTTTT. Amino acids: CASSLIEGTAGTNEKLFF.

The chain joins TRBV13 to TRBJ2-1; D may be TRBD2 (6 bases). Trimming cost V 0 bases and J 0 bases, with 15 bases left between them. This CDR3 contains 18 residues. Germline V gives CDR1 PRHDT, CDR2 FYEKMQ (reference sequence). The CDR3 DNA follows: TGTGCCAGCAGCTTAGGCCCCTTTCCTAGCGCCTCCTACAATGAGCAGTTCTTC. Its protein is CASSLGPFPSASYNEQFF.

The V call is TRBV7-2, the J call TRBJ2-1; D possibly corresponds to TRBD2 (5 bases). Germline V CDR1 and CDR2: SGHTA, FQGNSA. The V end lost 5 bases, the J end lost 0 bases, and 14 bases lay between the germline ends. This CDR3 spans 16 amino acids. As DNA, the CDR3 is TGTGCCAGCAGCAATCACCGGGAAGACTCCTACAATGAGCAGTTCTTC. Amino acids: CASSNHREDSYNEQFF. Full variable domain (outside the CDR3, taken from reference TRBV7-2 and TRBJ2-1): GAGVSQSPSNKVTEKGKDVELRCDPISGHTALYWYRQSLGQGLEFLIYFQGNSAPDKSGLPSDRFSAERTGGSVSTLTIQRTQQEDSAVYLCASSNHREDSYNEQFFGPGTRLTVL.

This sequence joins TRBV10-3 and TRBJ1-4; TRBD1 agrees at 9 bases. The germline V gene encodes CDR1 ENHRY and CDR2 SYGVKD. J was trimmed by 5 bases and V by 8 bases; bases with no gene match: 3. This CDR3 is built from 13 residues. The CDR3 nucleotides are TGTGCCATCCGGGACAGGGAGAATGAAAAACTGTTTTTT. Translation: CAIRDRENEKLFF.

The chain employs TRBV9 and TRBJ1-2; perhaps TRBD1 as D (5 bases). The CDR3 runs to 13 residues. Germline V gene data show CDR1 as SGDLS and CDR2 as YYNGEE. V was pared by 0 bases and J by 5 bases, with 8 bases between. Here the CDR3 reads CASSVVGGYGYTF. The CDR3 coding sequence is TGTGCCAGCAGCGTAGTCGGGGGTTATGGCTACACCTTC.

The CDR3 loop is CASSLTDRIEAFF. CDR3 nucleotide sequence: TGTGCCAGCAGCTTAACGGACAGGATTGAAGCTTTCTTT. V is TRBV7-9 and J is TRBJ1-1; 7 bases align to TRBD1. CDR1 and CDR2 from the germline V gene are SEHNR and FQNEAQ (reference sequence). This CDR3 has 13 residues. Trimming cost V 2 bases and J 7 bases; bases outside gene matches: 4. Filled out from reference TRBV7-9 and TRBJ1-1, the complete variable domain reads DTGVSQNPRHKITKRGQNVTFRCDPISEHNRLYWYRQTLGQGPEFLTYFQNEAQLEKSRLLSDRFSAERPKGSFSTLEIQRTEQGDSAMYLCASSLTDRIEAFFGQGTRLTVV.

This chain connects TRBV2 to TRBJ2-7, with TRBD1 matching 7 bases. Germline trimming cut 9 bases from V and 2 bases from J; bases unmatched to any gene: 4. The germline CDR1 and CDR2 sequences are SNHLY and FYNNEI. This CDR3 has 12 residues. CDR3 residues: CARGQTTYEQYF. CDR3 bases: TGTGCCAGGGGACAGACTACCTACGAGCAGTACTTC.

The V call is TRBV5-4, the J call TRBJ2-1, with a tentative D call TRBD2 (6 bases). Germline assignment: CDR1 SGHNT and CDR2 YYREEE (reference sequence). V was shortened by 2 bases and J by 8 bases, with 11 bases between the two germline ends. The CDR3 loop spans 13 amino acids. This chain's CDR3 is CASSLGTSYEQFF. The CDR3 coding sequence is TGTGCCAGCAGCTTAGGGACTTCCTATGAGCAGTTCTTC.

The chain recombines TRBV6-5 with TRBJ2-3, with 8 bases identical to TRBD2. The V and J ends lost 8 bases and 2 bases, in that order; junction bases with no gene match: 6. The germline V gene encodes CDR1 MNHEY and CDR2 SVGAGI. This CDR3 contains 14 residues. The CDR3 region is CASGLAGPTDTQYF. CDR3 in DNA: TGTGCCAGCGGGTTAGCGGGACCCACAGATACGCAGTATTTT.

J is TRBJ1-1 and V is TRBV7-9; the D gene is possibly TRBD1 (5 bases). V was cut by 3 bases and J by 0 bases, with 8 bases left in between. This CDR3 has 14 amino acids. The germline gives CDR1 SEHNR, CDR2 FQNEAQ (reference sequence). The CDR3 sequence is CASSFGGMNTEAFF. CDR3 DNA sequence: TGTGCCAGCAGCTTCGGGGGGATGAACACTGAAGCTTTCTTT.

This chain links TRBV5-1 with TRBJ1-1; 8 bases line up with TRBD1. After removal of 2 bases from V and 1 base from J, the junction contained 7 bases not matched to a gene. Germline assignment: CDR1 SGHRS and CDR2 YFSETQ. This CDR3 contains 16 residues. DNA of the CDR3: TGCGCCAGCAGCTTACGAGGCGGGACAGGGAACACTGAAGCTTTCTTT. Protein product: CASSLRGGTGNTEAFF.

The V gene is TRBV18, the J gene TRBJ2-2, with D possibly being TRBD2 (5 bases). Germline V lookup: CDR1 KGHSH, CDR2 LQKENI. Trimming cost V 3 bases and J 7 bases, with 12 bases left between them. The CDR3 runs 14 residues. The CDR3 nucleotides read TGTGCCAGCTCACCTATCGGGATTTACGGGGAGCTGTTTTTT. Its translation is CASSPIGIYGELFF. The full variable domain, rest sourced from reference TRBV18 and TRBJ2-2, is NAGVMQNPRHLVRRRGQEARLRCSPMKGHSHVYWYRQLPEEGLKFMVYLQKENIIDESGMPKERFSAEFPKEGPSILRIQQVVRGDSAAYFCASSPIGIYGELFFGEGSRLTVL.

The chain carries TRBV28 and TRBJ1-1, with 9 bases matching TRBD1. Trimming removed 5 bases from V and 3 bases from J; junction bases left unmatched: 4. Germline lookup yields CDR1 MDHEN and CDR2 SYDVKM. CDR3 length: 14 amino acids. The CDR3: CASSITGGYTEAFF. CDR3 DNA sequence: TGTGCCAGCAGTATAACAGGGGGCTACACTGAAGCTTTCTTT.

This chain connects TRBV11-2 to TRBJ2-7; possibly TRBD1 for D (5 bases). Trimming removed 6 bases from V and 4 bases from J, with 13 bases in between. This CDR3 contains 13 residues. Germline V gene sequence: CDR1 SGHAT, CDR2 FQNNGV. CDR3 in DNA: TGTGCCAGCAGTACAGGTACCTCTTACGAGCAGTACTTC. Its protein is CASSTGTSYEQYF.

The chain carries TRBV7-8 and TRBJ2-2; no firm D call. V shed 5 bases and J shed 7 bases, with 11 bases lying between them. The CDR3 is 13 residues long. Germline CDR1 and CDR2: SGHVS and FQNEAQ. CDR3 DNA sequence: TGTGCCAGCAGCCCCGGTTTAGACGGGGAGCTGTTTTTT. Translating gives CASSPGLDGELFF.

As DNA, the CDR3 is TGTGCCACCAGCAGAGATAAGGCGGGTAGCAATCAGCCCCAGCATTTT. The encoded protein is CATSRDKAGSNQPQHF. The genes are TRBV15 and TRBJ1-5, with no clear D. The germline gives CDR1 LNHNV, CDR2 YYDKDF (reference sequence). The CDR3 runs 16 residues. Trimming stripped 0 bases from V and 0 bases from J, with 9 bases between.

The genes are TRBV11-2 and TRBJ2-2; weak D call: TRBD1 (5 bases). In germline, CDR1 is SGHAT, CDR2 FQNNGV. Trimming stripped 3 bases from V and 4 bases from J, with 12 bases between. This CDR3 contains 15 residues. In DNA form, the CDR3 reads TGTGCCAGCAGCTTTCCGAGACAGATCACCGGGGAGCTGTTTTTT. It translates to CASSFPRQITGELFF.

V and J are TRBV2 and TRBJ1-1; D gene unclear. The CDR3 covers 11 residues. The V and J ends lost 7 bases and 5 bases respectively, with 8 bases between them. From germline, CDR1 is SNHLY and CDR2 FYNNEI. Here the CDR3 DNA reads TGTGCCAGCATGGGAGGGACTGAAGCTTTCTTT. Translation: CASMGGTEAFF.

The chain is built from TRBV4-2 and TRBJ2-7, with 9 bases matching TRBD2. This CDR3 comprises 17 residues. Germline-derived CDR1 and CDR2 are LGHNA and YNFKEQ. V lost 3 bases, J lost 2 bases, and 11 bases stayed unmatched. The CDR3 DNA is TGTGCCAGCAGCCAGGACAAGACTAGCGGAATTACCTACGAGCAGTACTTC. Translated, it gives CASSQDKTSGITYEQYF.

V gene TRBV4-1 combines with J gene TRBJ2-3, with 10 nucleotides matching TRBD2. Germline-derived CDR1 and CDR2 are MGHRA and YSYEKL. V trimming: 3 bases; J trimming: 2 bases; junction bases outside the gene matches: 11. The CDR3 loop spans 18 amino acids. The CDR3 DNA reads TGCGCCAGCAGCCAGACCTTTGTAGCGGGAGGTCCCACAGATACGCAGTATTTT. Encoded protein: CASSQTFVAGGPTDTQYF.

The rearrangement joins TRBV11-3 to TRBJ1-1, with D uncertain. The CDR3 consists of 14 residues. V was clipped by 5 bases and J by 0 bases, with 10 bases between them. The germline V gene has CDR1 SGHNT and CDR2 YENEEA. CDR3 protein: CASSPSAMNTEAFF. CDR3 in DNA: TGTGCCAGCAGCCCAAGTGCTATGAACACTGAAGCTTTCTTT.

V gene TRBV6-5 combines with J gene TRBJ1-2, with D maybe TRBD1 (6 bases). Germline V gene data show CDR1 as MNHEY and CDR2 as SVGAGI. Trimming cost V 4 bases and J 4 bases, with 13 bases left between them. CDR3 length: 14 residues. The CDR3, as DNA: TGTGCCAGCAGTTCCGGGGGGGCGACCTATGGCTACACCTTC. Residues: CASSSGGATYGYTF.